Below, one T cell receptor beta chain is given with its context. This clonotype occurred a few times. Which antigen it targets is not known. Per-base quality was not reported, and no clone a single base away is much larger than it. The library relied on 5' RACE. The reads were generated on an Illumina HiSeq 2500. The second PCR ran for about 6 to 12 cycles and used a J-beta primer mix along with a sample-barcoded 5' primer. Each TCR beta cDNA molecule received a unique molecular identifier from a template-switch 5' adaptor carrying 12 random nucleotides. Each sample yielded at least 2.5 million CDR3-containing paired-end reads. First-strand cDNA synthesis was performed from all RNA using the Mint cDNA synthesis kit, with priming by a TRBC-specific oligonucleotide. After uracil-DNA glycosylase treatment, a first 18-cycle PCR used universal primers M1SS and BC2_uni_R on all cDNA. Per the original workflow: Each sample was normalized by randomly selecting 1 million high-quality reads, each carrying a distinct molecular identifier. Reads sharing molecular identifiers were discarded rather than binned into consensus sequences. CDR3 identification, clonotype clustering and error correction used MiTCR with a Q25 quality threshold and the strictest error-elimination algorithm. A nonparametric unseen species model using Euler transformation provided a lower-bound estimate of total TCR beta diversity. The public reads were reprocessed in TCRdb via fastp at Q25 and MiXCR, keeping in-frame beta chains. Every distinct CDR3 protein forms one entry, paired with its most common genes and DNA. TCRdb assigned the V and J calls; the authors' analysis was not used. For this sample the table gives 800,000 to 1,300,000 distinct CDR3 sequences, of which under 30% were detected only once. The ten largest clones take up less than 0.75% of the sample.

Trimming at the junction amounts to 2 bases on V and 10 bases on J, and the germline ends lie 16 bases apart. The CDR3 holds 14 amino acids from the cysteine to the phenylalanine. Of the read, only the CDR3 DNA is kept; its 42 bases are in frame from base 1. The germline V gene (reference sequence) supplies CDR1 MNHNY and CDR2 SVGAGI. The data were obtained in a study of blood T cells in healthy people across ages (dated by TCRdb to the mid-2010s). As for the study more broadly: In model experiments, roughly one uniquely barcoded TCR beta cDNA molecule per two T cells was captured by template switching. Using deep sequencing normalized with unique cDNA molecular identifiers, the study measured how TCR beta repertoire diversity changes with age. The donors were split into four age groups: young (average 16 years), middle-aged (roughly 40), aged (about 62) and long-lived (approximately 80). Two additional independent replicas of 1 million unique cDNA reads from the same blood draw were analyzed for two donors (one aged 18 to 30 and one aged 80 or older). Overall results and qualifications from the work: Estimates of total diversity based on one million sequenced T cells were considered lower bounds and underestimates. Because donor CMV infection status was unknown, age-related changes in expanded clonotypes were potentially confounded. Because profiling used bulk unsorted PBMCs, naive and antigen-experienced compartments could not be compared conclusively. The percentage of naive T cells measured by flow cytometry correlated strongly with observed TCR beta diversity. Observed TCR beta diversity per million T cells fell roughly linearly with age, and a significant reduction was already apparent by age around 39. Compared with the aged group, the long-lived group had more naive CD4+ T cells, fewer expanded clones and increased TCR diversity, suggesting age selection.

The roughly 38 donors, aged 6 to 90 years, were systemically healthy Caucasian individuals from Russia. Each donor gave around 9 milliliters of peripheral blood, collected into EDTA-treated Vacutainer tubes. Ficoll-Paque density-gradient centrifugation was used to isolate PBMCs, with at least 6.5 million per sample. Trizol reagent was used to extract total RNA from the PBMCs, yielding at least 5.5 micrograms per sample. For every donor, an aliquot of PBMCs went through flow cytometry to measure the percentages of naive CD45RAhigh/CD27high T cells. These records were also assigned to another study, of T cells of mothers and their children. As that second paper reports: Nine systemically healthy Caucasian individuals served as donors, namely three mothers together with their six children. cDNA synthesis consumed the entire amount of extracted RNA, loaded at approximately 1.6 ug RNA in each 15 ul reaction. In the second PCR, the M1S primer introduced both the sample barcodes and 2-4 random nucleotides. Each mother yielded over 8.5 million TCR beta CDR3 reads and each child about 3 million reads. Thymic selection similarly shapes TCR recombination output in related and unrelated pairs, with minor effect from inherited differences. Normalized repertoire overlap in related mother-child pairs was always slightly higher than in unrelated mother-child pairs, but the difference was never significant. With a sensitivity of roughly 93 clones per million clonotypes, no persistent microchimeric T cell clones were detected. In the study, deep NGS was used to compare the TCR beta repertoires of mothers and children, and features distinguishing related mother-child pairs from unrelated individuals were sought. The mean age was 40 +/- 4 years for the mothers and approximately 11 +/- 4 years for the children. After adapter ligation was performed with NEBNext reagents, the libraries were sequenced on an Illumina HiSeq 2000 with 100+100 nt paired-end reads. Mother and child libraries were prepared a month apart and sequenced in separate runs to prevent cross-contamination. For each donor, between 500,000 and 2,000,000 distinct TCR beta clonotypes were identified. Naive TCR beta clonotypes were estimated from low-frequency clonotypes matched to each donor's FACS-determined naive share, without sorting.

The sequencing sample was made of blood. This sequence uses TRBV6-6 and TRBJ2-3, with the D gene uncertain. The sequence derives from a girl under 10 years old in good health. The CDR3 is CASSYEIAGLPQYF. The nucleotide sequence reads TGTGCCAGCAGTTACGAAATCGCCGGTCTTCCGCAGTATTTT.